The rows below give T cell receptor beta chains drawn from one sample of a study of long-term antiretroviral therapy in people with HIV. Method: immunoSEQ multiplex PCR; TCRdb's copy keeps in-frame clones and lacks some. The sample lists about 20,000 clones; about nine tenths were seen once. This sample comprised unsorted PBMCs, obtained about 4.5 years before starting antiretroviral therapy. All receptors derive from a woman under 40 with HIV. The CDR3 runs from the conserved cysteine through the conserved F or W. The D gene is left open where the match is weak. A clone size is listed for some rows: how often the clone was seen (once, few, many), or a class if it is expanded.

cdr3_aa: CASSNGEGFGQNQPQHF
cdr3_nt: TGTGCCAGTAGTAATGGCGAGGGTTTCGGCCAGAATCAGCCCCAGCATTTT
v_call: TRBV19
j_call: TRBJ1-5
d_call: .
clone_size: .

cdr3_aa: CASSSLWGQTYNEQFF
cdr3_nt: TGCGCCAGCAGCTCCCTTTGGGGACAGACGTACAATGAGCAGTTCTTC
v_call: TRBV4-1
j_call: TRBJ2-1
d_call: TRBD1
clone_size: .

cdr3_aa: CASSEGRTSNQPQHF
cdr3_nt: TGTGCCAGCAGTGAGGGCAGAACTAGCAATCAGCCCCAGCATTTT
v_call: TRBV2
j_call: TRBJ1-5
d_call: .
clone_size: .

cdr3_aa: CAISRGRLNEQYF
cdr3_nt: TGTGCCATCTCCAGGGGGAGGCTCAACGAGCAGTACTTC
v_call: TRBV10-3
j_call: TRBJ2-7
d_call: .
clone_size: .

cdr3_aa: CASSERGSWIYGYTF
cdr3_nt: TGTGCCAGCAGCGAACGGGGTTCATGGATCTATGGCTACACCTTC
v_call: TRBV5-4
j_call: TRBJ1-2
d_call: .
clone_size: .

cdr3_aa: CASSIKDRDTDTQYF
cdr3_nt: TGTGCCAGTAGTATTAAGGACAGGGATACAGATACGCAGTATTTT
v_call: TRBV19
j_call: TRBJ2-3
d_call: TRBD1
clone_size: .

cdr3_aa: CASSSDRTSGSYEQYF
cdr3_nt: TGTGCCAGTAGTAGCGACCGGACCTCCGGCTCCTACGAGCAGTACTTC
v_call: TRBV19
j_call: TRBJ2-7
d_call: .
clone_size: .

cdr3_aa: CASSQGGTSGGTTYEQYF
cdr3_nt: TGCGCCAGCAGCCAAGGTGGGACTAGCGGGGGGACAACCTACGAGCAGTACTTC
v_call: TRBV4-3
j_call: TRBJ2-7
d_call: TRBD2
clone_size: once

cdr3_aa: CASSSGTGYYEQYF
cdr3_nt: TGTGCCAGCAGCTCCGGGACAGGGTACTACGAGCAGTACTTC
v_call: TRBV5-4
j_call: TRBJ2-7
d_call: TRBD1
clone_size: .

cdr3_aa: CASVQAGAAEAFF
cdr3_nt: TGTGCCAGCGTACAAGCCGGGGCAGCTGAAGCTTTCTTT
v_call: TRBV6-6
j_call: TRBJ1-1
d_call: .
clone_size: .

cdr3_aa: CAWSVGRTNGYTF
cdr3_nt: TGTGCCTGGAGTGTGGGCCGTACGAATGGCTACACCTTC
v_call: TRBV30
j_call: TRBJ1-2
d_call: .
clone_size: few

cdr3_aa: CASSLALEAGYTF
cdr3_nt: TGTGCCAGCAGCTTGGCCCTGGAGGCGGGCTACACCTTC
v_call: TRBV5-5
j_call: TRBJ1-2
d_call: .
clone_size: .

cdr3_aa: CASSYSSGQEEGYTF
cdr3_nt: TGTGCCAGCAGTTATTCCTCCGGACAGGAAGAGGGCTACACCTTC
v_call: TRBV6-5
j_call: TRBJ1-2
d_call: TRBD1
clone_size: .

cdr3_aa: CASSLSGVNEQYF
cdr3_nt: TGTGCCAGCAGCTTGTCGGGGGTTAACGAGCAGTACTTC
v_call: TRBV7-2
j_call: TRBJ2-7
d_call: .
clone_size: .

cdr3_aa: CASSLRARRSEYF
cdr3_nt: TGTGCCAGCAGCCTCCGGGCCCGTCGTTCCGAATATTTT
v_call: TRBV7-2
j_call: TRBJ2-3
d_call: .
clone_size: .

cdr3_aa: CASRWGGYTEAFF
cdr3_nt: TGTGCCAGCAGGTGGGGGGGGTACACTGAAGCTTTCTTT
v_call: TRBV2
j_call: TRBJ1-1
d_call: .
clone_size: .

cdr3_aa: CASSFTSGTPTEAFF
cdr3_nt: TGTGCCAGCAGCTTCACAAGCGGGACACCCACTGAAGCTTTCTTT
v_call: TRBV7-9
j_call: TRBJ1-1
d_call: .
clone_size: .

cdr3_aa: CASSPRDRGHRTEAFF
cdr3_nt: TGTGCCAGCTCACCAAGGGACAGGGGGCACCGCACTGAAGCTTTCTTT
v_call: TRBV18
j_call: TRBJ1-1
d_call: TRBD1
clone_size: .

cdr3_aa: CASSTRLGASDEQFF
cdr3_nt: TGTGCCAGCAGCACGCGCCTGGGGGCTAGCGATGAGCAGTTCTTC
v_call: TRBV7-2
j_call: TRBJ2-1
d_call: .
clone_size: .

cdr3_aa: CASSGTGGWNEQYF
cdr3_nt: TGTGCCAGTAGCGGGACAGGGGGCTGGAACGAGCAGTACTTC
v_call: TRBV19
j_call: TRBJ2-7
d_call: TRBD1
clone_size: .

cdr3_aa: CASSDNILANYGYTF
cdr3_nt: TGTGCCAGCAGTGACAACATCTTGGCCAACTATGGCTACACCTTC
v_call: TRBV6-4
j_call: TRBJ1-2
d_call: .
clone_size: few

cdr3_aa: CASSPERGAGQSRQFF
cdr3_nt: TGTGCCAGCAGCCCCGAGCGGGGGGCGGGGCAGAGTAGGCAGTTCTTC
v_call: TRBV21-1
j_call: TRBJ2-1
d_call: .
clone_size: .

cdr3_aa: CASGGADTQYF
cdr3_nt: TGTGCTAGCGGGGGGGCGGATACGCAGTATTTT
v_call: TRBV7-2
j_call: TRBJ2-3
d_call: TRBD2
clone_size: .

cdr3_aa: CASSEAGGHPHSPLHF
cdr3_nt: TGTGCCAGCAGTGAAGCGGGGGGGCATCCCCATTCACCCCTCCACTTT
v_call: TRBV6-1
j_call: TRBJ1-6
d_call: .
clone_size: .

cdr3_aa: CASSQGTFMNTEAFF
cdr3_nt: TGCGCCAGCAGCCAGGGGACCTTTATGAACACTGAAGCTTTCTTT
v_call: TRBV4-3
j_call: TRBJ1-1
d_call: .
clone_size: .

cdr3_aa: CASSARQGGEQFF
cdr3_nt: TGTGCCAGCAGCGCCCGACAGGGAGGTGAGCAGTTCTTC
v_call: TRBV7-3
j_call: TRBJ2-1
d_call: .
clone_size: .

cdr3_aa: CASSLANNYGYTF
cdr3_nt: TGTGCCAGCAGCTTGGCCAACAACTATGGCTACACCTTC
v_call: TRBV5-4
j_call: TRBJ1-2
d_call: .
clone_size: .

cdr3_aa: CASSWGQGGGNTIYF
cdr3_nt: TGTGCCAGCAGCTGGGGACAGGGGGGCGGAAACACCATATATTTT
v_call: TRBV5-4
j_call: TRBJ1-3
d_call: TRBD1
clone_size: .

cdr3_aa: CASSRPQGSYGYTF
cdr3_nt: TGTGCCAGCAGCCGTCCTCAGGGGTCCTATGGCTACACCTTC
v_call: TRBV5-4
j_call: TRBJ1-2
d_call: .
clone_size: .

cdr3_aa: CASSIQGPGHYGYTF
cdr3_nt: TGTGCCAGTAGTATACAGGGACCGGGGCACTATGGCTACACCTTC
v_call: TRBV19
j_call: TRBJ1-2
d_call: .
clone_size: .

cdr3_aa: CATSSGHQGYGYTF
cdr3_nt: TGTGCCACCAGCTCTGGGCACCAGGGGTATGGCTACACCTTC
v_call: TRBV15
j_call: TRBJ1-2
d_call: .
clone_size: .

cdr3_aa: CASSYSARGYGYTF
cdr3_nt: TGTGCCAGCAGTTACTCCGCCCGGGGCTATGGCTACACCTTC
v_call: TRBV6-5
j_call: TRBJ1-2
d_call: .
clone_size: .